This TCR beta chain was found in a study of monozygotic twins with inflammatory bowel disease. Study results and caveats: Repertoires of patients may have been made more variable by differing immunosuppressive treatments.

About this clonotype: What it binds is unknown.

TCRdb reprocessed the 5' RACE reads; each CDR3 protein has one entry and no DNA is given. The sample includes 200,000 to 250,000 distinct CDR3 sequences. The CDR3 loop spans 14 amino acids. The V gene's germline CDR1 is SGHAT and CDR2 FQDESV (reference sequence). The sequence was obtained from a human donor with ulcerative colitis or Crohn's disease, or a healthy co-twin of an affected twin (not recorded which). Source material: blood. This chain links TRBV11-1 with TRBJ2-3; TCRdb's D call, TRBD1, is unchecked because there is no DNA. CDR3 sequence: CASTLGQSTDTQYF.